This TCR beta chain originates from a study of blood T cell repertoires in COVID-19. Overall study context: T cells, B-cell-depleted T cells, or PBMCs provided the cDNA or gDNA that served as material.

Germline values: CDR1 SGDLS, CDR2 YYNGEE. This CDR3 is 16 amino acids long. V was shortened by 0 bases and J by 4 bases, with 13 bases between the two germline ends. TCRdb keeps only in-frame clones here, not all; method: immunoSEQ multiplex PCR. Of around 190,000 clones in the sample, roughly 88% were seen once. The rearrangement links TRBV9 to TRBJ2-2; TRBD1 might be the D (6 bases). The sample consisted of peripheral blood. The origin of this receptor is a human donor in a cohort sampled during active COVID-19. The CDR3 reads CASSVAGARGTGELFF. The CDR3 nucleotides read TGTGCCAGCAGCGTAGCCGGGGCCAGGGGCACCGGGGAGCTGTTTTTT.